This T cell receptor (beta chain) was sequenced for a study of T cells of healthy individuals. This clonotype was picked up many times. TCRdb recomputed calls from the 5' RACE reads with MiXCR, one row per CDR3 protein. In the table there are 40,000 to 65,000 distinct CDR3 sequences, roughly 14% of which are singletons. The germline V gene encodes CDR1 SGDLS and CDR2 YYNGEE. J was trimmed by 4 bases and V by 0 bases; bases with no gene match: 2. CDR3 length: 15 residues. This receptor was identified in a human donor in good health. The chain couples TRBV9 to TRBJ1-5; TRBD1 agrees at 9 bases. The CDR3 bases are TGTGCCAGCAGCGTAGGGGACAGGGAAAATCAGCCCCAGCATTTT. Encoded protein: CASSVGDRENQPQHF.